The source of this T cell receptor beta chain is a study of early T cells in non-severe SARS-CoV-2 infection. Study as a whole: The chains were unpaired, and the sequenced material was bulk RNA from unsorted whole blood. Study-level results: The study's VDJdb matching favored anti-spike CD8 responses and missed private and CD4 specificities.

The CDR3 has 16 residues. V shed 6 bases and J shed 1 base, with 13 bases lying between them. The protocol attached unique molecular identifiers to individual cDNA molecules. From the 5' RACE reads, TCRdb called clonotypes with MiXCR, one entry per CDR3 protein. The sample includes tens of thousands of distinct CDR3 sequences, more than 5.5% of them seen just once. At least ten counts were recorded for this clonotype. No antigen is known for it. What was sequenced was whole blood. The sequence was collected from an adult who was a healthcare worker with PCR-confirmed SARS-CoV-2 infection or an uninfected control (not recorded which). The rearrangement links TRBV12-3 or TRBV12-4 to TRBJ2-6, with D perhaps TRBD1 (5 bases). The CDR3 region is CASSPPQGSGANVLTF. The DNA for the CDR3 is TGTGCCAGCAGCCCACCCCAGGGTTCTGGGGCCAACGTCCTGACTTTC.